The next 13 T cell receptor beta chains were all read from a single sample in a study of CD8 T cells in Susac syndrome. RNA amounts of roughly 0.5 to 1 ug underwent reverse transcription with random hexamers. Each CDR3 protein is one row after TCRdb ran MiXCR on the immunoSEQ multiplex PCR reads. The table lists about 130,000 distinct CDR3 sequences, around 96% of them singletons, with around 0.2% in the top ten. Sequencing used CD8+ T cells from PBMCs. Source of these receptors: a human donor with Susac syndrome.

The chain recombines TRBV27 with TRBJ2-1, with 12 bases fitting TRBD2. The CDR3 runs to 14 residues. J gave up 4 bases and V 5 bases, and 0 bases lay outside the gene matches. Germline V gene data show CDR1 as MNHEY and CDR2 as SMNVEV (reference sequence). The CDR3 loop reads CASSTSGGYNEQFF. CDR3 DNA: TGTGCCAGCAGTACTAGCGGGGGGTACAATGAGCAGTTCTTC.

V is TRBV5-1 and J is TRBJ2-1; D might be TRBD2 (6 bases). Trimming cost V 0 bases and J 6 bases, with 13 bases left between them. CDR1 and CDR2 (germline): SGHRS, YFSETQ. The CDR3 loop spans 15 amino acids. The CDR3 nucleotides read TGCGCCAGCAGCTTGGCCGGGCTAGCGAGCAATGAGCAGTTCTTC. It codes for CASSLAGLASNEQFF.

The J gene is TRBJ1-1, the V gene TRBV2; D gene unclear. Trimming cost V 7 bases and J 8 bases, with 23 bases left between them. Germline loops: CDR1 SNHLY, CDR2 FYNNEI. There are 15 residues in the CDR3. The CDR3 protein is CASTDVLTDGLEAFF. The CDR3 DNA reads TGTGCCAGCACCGACGTATTGACTGATGGCTTAGAAGCTTTCTTT.

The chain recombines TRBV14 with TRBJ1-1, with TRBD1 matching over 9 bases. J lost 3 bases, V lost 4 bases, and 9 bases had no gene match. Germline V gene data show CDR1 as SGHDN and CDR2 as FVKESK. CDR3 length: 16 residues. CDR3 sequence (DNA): TGTGCCAGCAGCCCTACAGGGGGCGGGTGGGACACTGAAGCTTTCTTT. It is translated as CASSPTGGGWDTEAFF. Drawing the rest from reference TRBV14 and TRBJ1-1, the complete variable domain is EAGVTQFPSHSVIEKGQTVTLRCDPISGHDNLYWYRRVMGKEIKFLLHFVKESKQDESGMPNNRFLAERTGGTYSTLKVQPAELEDSGVYFCASSPTGGGWDTEAFFGQGTRLTVV.

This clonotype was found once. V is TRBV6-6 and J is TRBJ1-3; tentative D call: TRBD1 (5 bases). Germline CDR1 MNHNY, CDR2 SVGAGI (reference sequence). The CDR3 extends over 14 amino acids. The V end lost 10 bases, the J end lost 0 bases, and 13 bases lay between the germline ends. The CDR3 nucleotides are TGTGCCACGTGTTTGGACAACTCTGGAAACACCATATATTTT. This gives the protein CATCLDNSGNTIYF.

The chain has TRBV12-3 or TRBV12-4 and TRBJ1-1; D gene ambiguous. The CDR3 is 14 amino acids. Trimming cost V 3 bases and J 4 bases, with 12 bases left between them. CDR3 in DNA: TGTGCCAGCAGTTTCGGCAACACGCTCACTGAAGCTTTCTTT. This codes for CASSFGNTLTEAFF.

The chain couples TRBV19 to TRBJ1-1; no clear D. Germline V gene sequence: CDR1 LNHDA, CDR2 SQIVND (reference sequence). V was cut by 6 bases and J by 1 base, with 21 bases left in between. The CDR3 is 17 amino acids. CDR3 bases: TGTGCCAGTAGCCCTAATTGGGGAGGGAAACCGAACACTGAAGCTTTCTTT. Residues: CASSPNWGGKPNTEAFF. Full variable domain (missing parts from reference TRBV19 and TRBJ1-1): DGGITQSPKYLFRKEGQNVTLSCEQNLNHDAMYWYRQDPGQGLRLIYYSQIVNDFQKGDIAEGYSVSREKKESFPLTVTSAQKNPTAFYLCASSPNWGGKPNTEAFFGQGTRLTVV.

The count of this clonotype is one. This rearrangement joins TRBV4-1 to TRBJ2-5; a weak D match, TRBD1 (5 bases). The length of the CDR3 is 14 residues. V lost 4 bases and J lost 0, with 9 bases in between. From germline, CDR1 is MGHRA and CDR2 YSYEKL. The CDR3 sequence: CASSPKDNQETQYF. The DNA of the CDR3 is TGCGCCAGCAGCCCCAAGGACAACCAAGAGACCCAGTACTTC.

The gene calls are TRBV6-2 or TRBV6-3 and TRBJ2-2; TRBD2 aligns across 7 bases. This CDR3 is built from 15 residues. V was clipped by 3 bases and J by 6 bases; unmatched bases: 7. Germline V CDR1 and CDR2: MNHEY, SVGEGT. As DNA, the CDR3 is TGTGCCAGCAGTTATCTCCGGGAGGCGGCCGGGGAGCTGTTTTTT. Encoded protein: CASSYLREAAGELFF.

CDR3 in amino acids: CASSQTGATNEKLFF. CDR3 nucleotides: TGTGCCAGCAGTCAGACAGGGGCAACTAATGAAAAACTGTTTTTT. The chain has TRBV27 and TRBJ1-4, with 8 bases fitting TRBD1. The CDR3 is made up of 15 amino acids. Germline V lookup: CDR1 MNHEY, CDR2 SMNVEV (reference sequence). The junction had 2 bases not matched to a gene; V was cut back by 5 bases and J by 0 bases.

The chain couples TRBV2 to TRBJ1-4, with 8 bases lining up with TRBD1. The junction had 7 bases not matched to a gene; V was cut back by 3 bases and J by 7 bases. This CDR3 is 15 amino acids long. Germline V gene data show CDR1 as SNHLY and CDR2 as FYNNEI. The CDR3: CASSEQTGEFEKLFF. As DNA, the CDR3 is TGTGCCAGCAGTGAGCAGACAGGGGAGTTTGAAAAACTGTTTTTT.

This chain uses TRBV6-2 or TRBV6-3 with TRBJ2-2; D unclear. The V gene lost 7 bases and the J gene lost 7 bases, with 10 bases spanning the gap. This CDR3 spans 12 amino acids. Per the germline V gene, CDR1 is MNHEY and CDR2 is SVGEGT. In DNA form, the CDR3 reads TGTGCCAGCAACTACTACGGCGGGGAGCTGTTTTTT. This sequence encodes CASNYYGGELFF.

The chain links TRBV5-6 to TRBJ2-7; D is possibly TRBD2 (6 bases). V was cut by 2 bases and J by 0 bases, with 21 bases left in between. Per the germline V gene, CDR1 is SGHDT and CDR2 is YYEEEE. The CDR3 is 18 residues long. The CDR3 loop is CASSFPPGGQESSYEQYF. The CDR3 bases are TGTGCCAGCAGCTTCCCCCCCGGAGGGCAAGAAAGCTCCTACGAGCAGTACTTC.